Each of the 26 T cell receptor beta chains below was sequenced from the same sample in a study of T cells in localized non-small cell lung cancer. The data were produced by immunoSEQ multiplex PCR, yet TCRdb's version contains in-frame clones alone and is incomplete. The sample shows 12,000 to 15,000 clones, approximately 83% of them seen only once. Specimen: peripheral blood, collected before any cancer treatment. These receptors were obtained from a female donor older than 55 with stage I squamous cell lung carcinoma.

The CDR3 region is CASSILRTNNEKLFF. In DNA, the CDR3 is TGTGCCAGTAGTATCCTCAGGACCAATAATGAAAAACTGTTTTTT. The chain employs TRBV19 and TRBJ1-4; D is uncertain. This CDR3 spans 15 amino acids. Looked up from germline, CDR1 is LNHDA and CDR2 is SQIVND (reference sequence). Deletions cut 3 bases from V and 4 bases from J, with 12 bases between.

The V gene is TRBV5-1, the J gene TRBJ2-7; D call uncertain. The CDR3 totals 15 residues. CDR1 is SGHRS, CDR2 YFSETQ, per germline. Trimming took 4 bases from V and 0 from J, leaving 14 bases between them. CDR3 region: CASSSSTVNSYEQYF. The CDR3, as DNA: TGCGCCAGCAGCAGTTCAACGGTCAACTCCTACGAGCAGTACTTC.

This sequence joins TRBV5-1 and TRBJ2-3; tentative D call: TRBD1 (5 bases). Germline values: CDR1 SGHRS, CDR2 YFSETQ. The CDR3 consists of 17 residues. Trimming left V 6 bases short and J 0 bases short, with 20 bases between. CDR3 residues: CASTTSPDSISTDTQYF. The CDR3 DNA follows: TGCGCCAGCACTACTTCCCCTGACAGCATTAGCACAGATACGCAGTATTTT. The variable domain in full, with the rest retrieved from reference TRBV5-1 and TRBJ2-3, is KAGVTQTPRYLIKTRGQQVTLSCSPISGHRSVSWYQQTPGQGLQFLFEYFSETQRNKGNFPGRFSGRQFSNSRSEMNVSTLELGDSALYLCASTTSPDSISTDTQYFGPGTRLTVL.

The CDR3 here is CASSSNRGSEAFF. The CDR3 DNA reads as TGTGCCAGCAGTTCTAACAGGGGTTCTGAAGCTTTCTTT. The J gene is TRBJ1-1, the V gene TRBV28; 7 bases align to TRBD1. CDR1 MDHEN and CDR2 SYDVKM come from the germline V gene. The CDR3 is made up of 13 amino acids. With 4 bases clipped from V and 6 bases from J, the junction kept 5 bases outside the gene matches. Using reference TRBV28 and TRBJ1-1 for the parts outside the CDR3, the full variable domain is DVKVTQSSRYLVKRTGEKVFLECVQDMDHENMFWYRQDPGLGLRLIYFSYDVKMKEKGDIPEGYSVSREKKERFSLILESASTNQTSMYLCASSSNRGSEAFFGQGTRLTVV.

The J gene is TRBJ1-5, the V gene TRBV27, with D unresolved. Trimming took 5 bases from V and 5 from J, leaving 10 bases between them. Germline values: CDR1 MNHEY, CDR2 SMNVEV (reference sequence). CDR3 length equals 13 residues. For the CDR3, the DNA is TGTGCCAGCAGTAGCAGCGGGTATCAGCCCCAGCATTTT. Translating it yields CASSSSGYQPQHF.

The chain joins TRBV2 to TRBJ1-2; D is uncertain. Per germline, CDR1 SNHLY and CDR2 FYNNEI. V was clipped by 4 bases and J by 2 bases, with 8 bases between them. The CDR3 totals 13 residues. The CDR3 sequence is CASSVRLNYGYTF. DNA for the CDR3: TGTGCCAGCAGTGTCAGACTGAACTATGGCTACACCTTC.

A few counts support this clone. V usage is TRBV4-3 and J usage is TRBJ1-2, with 7 bases aligning to TRBD1. V trimming: 3 bases; J trimming: 3 bases; junction bases outside the gene matches: 4. CDR3 length: 14 amino acids. CDR1 is LGHNA, CDR2 YSLEER, per germline. For the CDR3, the DNA is TGCGCCAGCAGCCAGACAGGGTTAGACTATGGCTACACCTTC. Translation gives CASSQTGLDYGYTF.

The chain combines TRBV7-2 with TRBJ1-1; D might be TRBD1 (5 bases). Germline lookup yields CDR1 SGHTA and CDR2 FQGNSA. The CDR3 is 15 residues long. With 2 bases removed from V and 2 bases from J, the gap between germline ends came to 12 bases. For the CDR3, the DNA is TGTGCCAGCAGCTTACGTCACGGGGGTAACACTGAAGCTTTCTTT. Protein product: CASSLRHGGNTEAFF. The full variable domain, with the rest looked up from reference TRBV7-2 and TRBJ1-1, is GAGVSQSPSNKVTEKGKDVELRCDPISGHTALYWYRQSLGQGLEFLIYFQGNSAPDKSGLPSDRFSAERTGGSVSTLTIQRTQQEDSAVYLCASSLRHGGNTEAFFGQGTRLTVV.

CDR3 coding DNA: TGTGCCAGCAGCTTGGCAGGAGACTATGGCTACACCTTC. This encodes CASSLAGDYGYTF. The chain couples TRBV7-9 to TRBJ1-2; no definite D call. Germline CDR1 and CDR2: SEHNR and FQNEAQ (reference sequence). Trimming left V 3 bases short and J 3 bases short, with 8 bases between. CDR3 length equals 13 residues.

This clone appeared once. The chain combines TRBV5-1 with TRBJ1-1, with no clear D. V was trimmed by 5 bases and J by 4 bases, leaving 18 bases between them. This CDR3 is 15 amino acids long. Germline lookup yields CDR1 SGHRS and CDR2 YFSETQ. CDR3 sequence (DNA): TGCGCCAGCAGAGTAGGGTTGGTGTCGGGCACTGAAGCTTTCTTT. The encoded protein is CASRVGLVSGTEAFF. The whole variable domain, remainder taken from reference TRBV5-1 and TRBJ1-1, is KAGVTQTPRYLIKTRGQQVTLSCSPISGHRSVSWYQQTPGQGLQFLFEYFSETQRNKGNFPGRFSGRQFSNSRSEMNVSTLELGDSALYLCASRVGLVSGTEAFFGQGTRLTVV.

This chain connects TRBV10-2 to TRBJ2-2; a possible D gene is TRBD1 (5 bases). The V gene's germline CDR1 is WSHSY and CDR2 SAAADI. The V end lost 6 bases, the J end lost 3 bases, and 14 bases lay between the germline ends. This CDR3 comprises 15 residues. The CDR3 coding sequence is TGCGCCAGCAGCGCAAATCAAGGGGACACCGGGGAGCTGTTTTTT. Translating gives CASSANQGDTGELFF.

This chain uses TRBV29-1 with TRBJ2-3, with D uncertain. The CDR3 covers 10 residues. V was shortened by 6 bases and J by 3 bases, with 4 bases between the two germline ends. Per the germline V gene, CDR1 is SQVTM and CDR2 is ANQGSEA. CDR3 in DNA: TGCAGCGTCTCGACAGATACGCAGTATTTT. Translated, it gives CSVSTDTQYF.

The J gene is TRBJ2-7, the V gene TRBV4-3, with D perhaps matching TRBD1 (5 bases). This CDR3 comprises 16 residues. In germline, CDR1 is LGHNA, CDR2 YSLEER. With 0 bases removed from V and 3 bases from J, the gap between germline ends came to 15 bases. The CDR3 DNA reads as TGCGCCAGCAGCCAAGACTATGCAGGGAAGGTCTACGAGCAGTACTTC. Protein product: CASSQDYAGKVYEQYF.

The chain has TRBV4-3 and TRBJ2-7; 8 bases align to TRBD2. After removal of 0 bases from V and 4 bases from J, the junction contained 8 bases not matched to a gene. CDR1 LGHNA and CDR2 YSLEER come from the germline V gene. The CDR3 has 16 amino acids. The CDR3 is CASSQELGLGSYEQYF. The CDR3 DNA reads TGCGCCAGCAGCCAAGAGCTGGGACTAGGTTCATACGAGCAGTACTTC.

The V call is TRBV7-2, the J call TRBJ1-2, with TRBD1 matching over 8 bases. V gave up 6 bases and J gave up 0 bases; unmatched junction bases: 6. The CDR3 length is 15 residues. From germline, CDR1 is SGHTA and CDR2 FQGNSA. The CDR3 DNA is TGTGCCAGCAGTCCTTCGACAGGGGCTAACTATGGCTACACCTTC. Translation gives CASSPSTGANYGYTF.

This clone was found a few times. V gene TRBV11-1 combines with J gene TRBJ2-1, with a weak D call TRBD2 (6 bases). Trimming removed 5 bases at V and 1 base at J, with 15 bases between. The CDR3 consists of 16 residues. CDR1 and CDR2 (germline): SGHAT, FQDESV (reference sequence). The CDR3: CASSALRAGSYNEQFF. In DNA, the CDR3 is TGTGCCAGCAGCGCGCTAAGGGCGGGGTCCTACAATGAGCAGTTCTTC.

The chain uses TRBV5-1 and TRBJ1-4; no firm D call. The CDR3 totals 13 residues. Germline V gene data show CDR1 as SGHRS and CDR2 as YFSETQ. V was pared by 5 bases and J by 7 bases, with 12 bases between. The CDR3 sequence is CASRLSSGEKLFF. CDR3 DNA: TGCGCCAGCAGACTGTCCTCGGGTGAAAAACTGTTTTTT.

This chain connects TRBV6-5 to TRBJ2-7, with a weak D call TRBD1 (6 bases). Germline CDR1 and CDR2: MNHEY and SVGAGI. V was shortened by 6 bases and J by 1 base, with 13 bases between the two germline ends. The CDR3 runs to 14 residues. The DNA for the CDR3 is TGTGCCAGCAGAAGCCGGACAGTTTCCTACGAGCAGTACTTC. This translates into CASRSRTVSYEQYF.

This clone showed up just once. J is TRBJ2-7 and V is TRBV5-4; D assignment may be TRBD1 or TRBD2 (6 bases each). V lost 2 bases to trimming and J lost 5 bases, with 20 bases between them. The germline gives CDR1 SGHNT, CDR2 YYREEE (reference sequence). The CDR3 is 16 amino acids. CDR3 sequence reads: CASSFPPTGAVNEQYF. CDR3 bases: TGTGCCAGCAGCTTCCCACCCACGGGGGCTGTCAACGAGCAGTACTTC.

This clone showed up just a few times. The J gene is TRBJ1-2, the V gene TRBV18; D unclear. CDR1 is KGHSH, CDR2 LQKENI, per germline. The CDR3 extends over 16 amino acids. Trimming shortened V by 4 bases and J by 8 bases, and 23 bases separated the two germline ends. CDR3 nucleotides: TGTGCCAGCTCACTTGCACAACAAGGGCCGGCTGGGGGCTACACCTTC. The encoded protein is CASSLAQQGPAGGYTF.

The chain carries TRBV4-1 and TRBJ1-2; D possibly corresponds to TRBD1 (5 bases). This CDR3 spans 16 amino acids. Germline V gene data show CDR1 as MGHRA and CDR2 as YSYEKL. The germline V and J ends were trimmed by 0 bases and 3 bases, with 14 bases remaining between them. The CDR3 nucleotides read TGCGCCAGCAGCCAAGATTCGGGGACGGCTTACTATGGCTACACCTTC. This encodes CASSQDSGTAYYGYTF.

V is TRBV6-5 and J is TRBJ2-1; TRBD2 matches at 8 bases. The CDR3 has 15 residues. From germline, CDR1 is MNHEY and CDR2 SVGAGI. V was pared by 0 bases and J by 7 bases, with 5 bases of the junction left unmatched. CDR3: CASSYSGTRRNEQFF. In DNA, the CDR3 is TGTGCCAGCAGTTACTCCGGGACTAGGCGTAATGAGCAGTTCTTC.

The chain employs TRBV4-3 and TRBJ2-7; no definite D call. Trimming shortened V by 0 bases and J by 4 bases, and 7 bases separated the two germline ends. CDR3 length: 13 amino acids. CDR1 and CDR2 (germline): LGHNA, YSLEER. The DNA for the CDR3 is TGCGCCAGCAGCCAAGATATCGGTTACGAGCAGTACTTC. This codes for CASSQDIGYEQYF.

This clone was counted once. This chain connects TRBV4-3 to TRBJ1-4; the D is unclear. The V end lost 1 base, the J end lost 8 bases, and 11 bases lay between the germline ends. The CDR3 totals 14 residues. CDR1 and CDR2 (germline): LGHNA, YSLEER. CDR3 in DNA: TGCGCCAGCAGCCAAGTTACAGCTGCCGAAAAACTGTTTTTT. This encodes CASSQVTAAEKLFF.

The V call is TRBV6-5, the J call TRBJ2-3; D is possibly TRBD1 (6 bases). V lost 5 bases and J lost 3, with 9 bases in between. The length of the CDR3 is 13 residues. Germline V lookup: CDR1 MNHEY, CDR2 SVGAGI. This chain's CDR3 is CASSVGQTDTQYF. The CDR3 nucleotides are TGTGCCAGCAGTGTCGGACAGACAGATACGCAGTATTTT.

This rearrangement joins TRBV5-1 to TRBJ1-6; D perhaps matches TRBD1 (6 bases). The germline V and J ends were trimmed by 2 bases and 10 bases, with 16 bases remaining between them. Germline CDR1 is SGHRS and CDR2 is YFSETQ. The CDR3 has 15 residues. CDR3 region: CASSFQGQGGSPLHF. Here the CDR3 DNA reads TGCGCCAGCAGCTTCCAGGGGCAGGGTGGCTCACCCCTCCACTTT.